This T cell receptor beta chain was observed in a study of circulating CD8 cells and anti-PD-1 response in melanoma. Whole-study context: Treatment was intravenous nivolumab at 3 mg/kg every 2 weeks. Non-responders showed stable or progressive disease; responders showed complete or partial response. Findings and limits, study-wide: Previously treated and treatment-naive patients were pooled together. Clonotype sharing was highest between DPOS and TIGIT subsets.

TCR libraries were prepared from roughly 15 ng of total RNA with the QIAseq Immune Repertoire TCR panel. TCRdb re-called the reads with MiXCR, one entry per CDR3 protein. The profile shows roughly 990 distinct CDR3 sequences, about 5% of them singletons. This clonotype is medium-sized in the sample. The antigen remains unidentified. Sorting of live CD3+CD8+TCRalphabeta+ cells by PD-1 and/or TIGIT gave four subsets. V dropped 5 bases and J dropped 2 bases, with 13 bases sitting between them. Germline V gives CDR1 LNHDA, CDR2 SQIVND (reference sequence). This CDR3 has 14 residues. Sequencing used CD8+ T cells from PBMCs, obtained at baseline or after one month of anti-PD-1 therapy (not recorded which). This receptor was identified in a human donor with melanoma. The chain combines TRBV19 with TRBJ2-7; D ambiguous. The CDR3 region is CASSDIAYTYEQYF. CDR3 DNA sequence: TGTGCCAGTAGTGATATAGCCTATACCTACGAGCAGTACTTC.